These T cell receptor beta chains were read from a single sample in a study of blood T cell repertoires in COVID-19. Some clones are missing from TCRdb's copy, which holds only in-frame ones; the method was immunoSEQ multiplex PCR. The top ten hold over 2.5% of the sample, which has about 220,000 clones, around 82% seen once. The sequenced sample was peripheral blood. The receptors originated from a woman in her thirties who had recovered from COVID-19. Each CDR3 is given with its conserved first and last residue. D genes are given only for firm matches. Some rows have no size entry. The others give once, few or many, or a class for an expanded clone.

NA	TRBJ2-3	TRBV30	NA	CAWRTGLASTDTQYF	TGTGCCTGGAGGACGGGGCTAGCGAGCACAGATACGCAGTATTTT
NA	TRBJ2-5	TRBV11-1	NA	CASSLGHSGGQETQYF	TGTGCCAGCAGCTTAGGTCATTCTGGAGGACAAGAGACCCAGTACTTC
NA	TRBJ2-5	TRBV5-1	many	CASSLAAGFQETQYF	TGCGCCAGCAGCTTGGCGGCAGGGTTCCAAGAGACCCAGTACTTC
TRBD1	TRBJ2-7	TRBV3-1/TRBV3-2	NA	CASSQMGQGTYEQYF	TGTGCCAGCAGCCAAATGGGACAGGGCACCTACGAGCAGTACTTC
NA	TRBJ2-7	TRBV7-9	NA	CASSPLAFTGGDEQYF	TGTGCCAGCAGCCCACTCGCGTTTACGGGGGGCGACGAGCAGTACTTC
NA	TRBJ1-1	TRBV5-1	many	CASSLAILSGSTEAFF	TGCGCCAGCAGCTTGGCCATTCTGTCCGGGAGCACTGAAGCTTTCTTT
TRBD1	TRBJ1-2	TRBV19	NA	CATDAGTGLNYGYTF	TGTGCCACCGACGCCGGGACAGGACTCAACTATGGCTACACCTTC
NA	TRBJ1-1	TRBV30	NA	CAWTDSLTEAFF	TGTGCCTGGACGGACAGCCTCACTGAAGCTTTCTTT
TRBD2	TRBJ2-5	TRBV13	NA	CASSSAPGTNLQLQETQYF	TGTGCCAGCAGCTCCGCTCCCGGGACTAATCTACAATTACAAGAGACCCAGTACTTC
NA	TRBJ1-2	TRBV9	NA	CASSVGGRNGAATGYTF	TGTGCCAGCAGCGTAGGGGGCCGCAACGGTGCGGCCACTGGCTACACCTTC
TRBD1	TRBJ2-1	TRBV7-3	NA	CASSSTGLSSYNEQFF	TGTGCCAGCAGCTCGACAGGGCTTTCCTCCTACAATGAGCAGTTCTTC
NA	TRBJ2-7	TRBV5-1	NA	CASSLLSDIYEQYF	TGCGCCAGCAGCTTGCTGTCAGATATCTACGAGCAGTACTTC
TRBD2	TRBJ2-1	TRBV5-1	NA	CASSFIYGLAGGGEQFF	TGCGCCAGCAGCTTCATATATGGACTAGCGGGAGGGGGTGAGCAGTTCTTC
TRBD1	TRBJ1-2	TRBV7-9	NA	CASSSPNRGLRNYGYTF	TGTGCCAGCAGTTCCCCCAACAGGGGGCTTAGGAACTATGGCTACACCTTC
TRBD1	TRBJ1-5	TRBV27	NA	CASSQGQGGGQPQHF	TGTGCCAGCAGTCAAGGACAGGGAGGGGGCCAGCCCCAGCATTTT
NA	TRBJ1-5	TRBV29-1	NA	CSVEEQTFGPQHF	TGCAGCGTTGAAGAACAAACCTTTGGGCCCCAGCATTTT
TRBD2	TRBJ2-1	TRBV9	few	CASSPPGLVNNEQFF	TGTGCCAGCAGCCCCCCGGGACTAGTAAACAATGAGCAGTTCTTC
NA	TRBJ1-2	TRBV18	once	CASSPPAASYGYTF	TGTGCCAGCTCACCACCGGCAGCTAGTTATGGCTACACCTTC
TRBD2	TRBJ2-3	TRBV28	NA	CASSLLAGGTDTQYF	TGTGCCAGCAGTTTGCTAGCGGGGGGCACAGATACGCAGTATTTT
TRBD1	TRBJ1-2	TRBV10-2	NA	CASSLSLPGQTNYGYTF	TGCGCCAGCAGCCTCTCCCTTCCGGGACAGACTAACTATGGCTACACCTTC
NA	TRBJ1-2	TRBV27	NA	CASSLIGTNYGYTF	TGTGCCAGCAGTTTAATCGGGACAAACTATGGCTACACCTTC
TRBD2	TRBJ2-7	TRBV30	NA	CAWSVFLAGGEDHEQYF	TGTGCCTGGAGTGTATTTCTAGCGGGAGGCGAAGATCACGAGCAGTACTTC
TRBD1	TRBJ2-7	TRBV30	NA	CAWTNRGSYEQYF	TGTGCCTGGACGAACAGGGGTTCCTACGAGCAGTACTTC
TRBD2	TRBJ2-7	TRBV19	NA	CASSWDPASGSYEQYF	TGTGCCAGTAGTTGGGACCCGGCTAGCGGCTCCTACGAGCAGTACTTC
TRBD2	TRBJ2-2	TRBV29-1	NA	CSVLAGAYTGELFF	TGCAGCGTTCTAGCGGGAGCATACACCGGGGAGCTGTTTTTT
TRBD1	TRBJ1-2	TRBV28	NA	CASRRQGGGGYTF	TGTGCCAGCAGGCGACAGGGTGGCGGCGGCTACACCTTC
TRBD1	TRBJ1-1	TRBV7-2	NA	CASSPQQGRVNTEAFF	TGTGCCAGCAGCCCCCAACAGGGGCGGGTGAACACTGAAGCTTTCTTT
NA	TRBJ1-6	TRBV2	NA	CASSEGGQGLNSPLHF	TGTGCCAGCAGTGAAGGTGGTCAGGGATTGAATTCACCCCTCCACTTT
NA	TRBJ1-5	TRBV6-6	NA	CASSSQGGDQPQHF	TGTGCCAGCAGCTCCCAGGGTGGGGATCAGCCCCAGCATTTT
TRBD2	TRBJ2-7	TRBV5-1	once	CASSLGASGPYEQYF	TGCGCCAGCAGCTTGGGGGCTAGCGGCCCCTACGAGCAGTACTTC
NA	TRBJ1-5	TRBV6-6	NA	CASSEGRSQHF	TGTGCCAGCAGTGAGGGGAGGTCCCAGCATTTT
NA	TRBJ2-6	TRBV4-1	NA	CASRHPGAGANVLTF	TGCGCCAGCAGACACCCAGGGGCCGGGGCCAACGTCCTGACTTTC
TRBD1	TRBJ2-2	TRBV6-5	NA	CASSRQGALTGELFF	TGTGCCAGCAGCAGACAGGGGGCTCTCACCGGGGAGCTGTTTTTT
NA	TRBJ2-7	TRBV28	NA	CASSLQRLQQYF	TGTGCCAGCAGTTTACAGCGGTTGCAGCAGTACTTC
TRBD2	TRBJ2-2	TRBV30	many	CAWRNLGLAAGELFF	TGTGCCTGGAGAAACTTGGGACTAGCCGCCGGGGAGCTGTTTTTT
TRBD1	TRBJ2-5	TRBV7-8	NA	CASSSTGGKTQYF	TGTGCCAGCAGCTCGACAGGGGGAAAGACCCAGTACTTC
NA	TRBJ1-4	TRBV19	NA	CASSKGKQPNEKLFF	TGTGCCAGTAGTAAGGGGAAACAGCCTAATGAAAAACTGTTTTTT
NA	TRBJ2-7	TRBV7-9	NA	CASSWTEDEQYF	TGTGCCAGCAGCTGGACAGAGGACGAGCAGTACTTC
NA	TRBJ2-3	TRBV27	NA	CASSSITDTQYF	TGTGCCAGCAGTTCCATCACAGATACGCAGTATTTT
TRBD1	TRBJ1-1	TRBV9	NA	CASSVATGAMNTEAFF	TGTGCCAGCAGCGTAGCAACAGGGGCGATGAACACTGAAGCTTTCTTT
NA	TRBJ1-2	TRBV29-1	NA	CSARGGVNYGYTF	TGCAGCGCCCGGGGGGGGGTTAACTATGGCTACACCTTC
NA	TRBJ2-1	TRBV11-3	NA	CASSDQGTYNEQFF	TGTGCCAGCAGCGACCAGGGCACGTACAATGAGCAGTTCTTC
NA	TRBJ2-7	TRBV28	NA	CASSLRGSEQYF	TGTGCCAGCAGTTTAAGGGGGTCCGAGCAGTACTTC
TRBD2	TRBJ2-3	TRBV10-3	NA	CALGTTTDTQYF	TGTGCCCTCGGGACTACAACAGATACGCAGTATTTT
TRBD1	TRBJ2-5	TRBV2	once	CASSSHRGRGMTQYF	TGTGCCAGCAGTAGCCACAGGGGGCGGGGTATGACCCAGTACTTC
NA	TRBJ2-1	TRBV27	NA	CASSGGFNEQFF	TGTGCCAGCAGTGGAGGGTTCAATGAGCAGTTCTTC
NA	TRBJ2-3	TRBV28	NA	CASRLTDTQYF	TGTGCCAGCAGACTCACAGATACGCAGTATTTT
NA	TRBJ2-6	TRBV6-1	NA	CASSELDTLSNVLTF	TGTGCCAGCAGTGAATTGGACACCCTCTCTAACGTCCTGACTTTC
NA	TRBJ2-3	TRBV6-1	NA	CASSDGGTQYF	TGTGCCAGCAGTGATGGAGGCACGCAGTATTTT
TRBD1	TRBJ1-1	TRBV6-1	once	CASSDPLWTGRTEAFF	TGTGCCAGCAGTGACCCACTTTGGACAGGGCGCACTGAAGCTTTCTTT
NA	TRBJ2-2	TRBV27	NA	CASSLQGASGKNTGELFF	TGTGCCAGCAGTCTTCAGGGGGCTAGCGGGAAGAACACCGGGGAGCTGTTTTTT
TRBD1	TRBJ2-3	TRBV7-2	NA	CASSFGQGGDTQYF	TGTGCCAGCAGCTTCGGACAGGGAGGAGATACGCAGTATTTT
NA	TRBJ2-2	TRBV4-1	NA	CASSQDARDTGELFF	TGCGCCAGCAGCCAAGACGCGAGGGACACCGGGGAGCTGTTTTTT
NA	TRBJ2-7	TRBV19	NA	CASSMGLLYEQYF	TGTGCCAGTAGTATGGGACTGCTTTACGAGCAGTACTTC
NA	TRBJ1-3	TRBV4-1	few	CASSQGHSGNTIYF	TGCGCCAGCAGCCAAGGGCACTCTGGAAACACCATATATTTT
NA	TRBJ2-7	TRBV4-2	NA	CASSQQVGDEQYF	TGTGCCAGCAGCCAACAGGTCGGCGACGAGCAGTACTTC
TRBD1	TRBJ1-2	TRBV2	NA	CASSGQGVNYGYTF	TGTGCCAGCTCAGGACAGGGAGTGAACTATGGCTACACCTTC